The 20 T cell receptor beta chains presented below share a single source sample, sequenced in a study of CD8 T cells in ankylosing spondylitis. Via MiXCR, TCRdb re-called the 5' RACE reads, giving one row per CDR3 protein. This sample has about 250,000 distinct CDR3 sequences, with around 32% found just once. Source material: blood, either unsorted or a sorted T cell fraction (not recorded which). Source of these receptors: a male donor with ankylosing spondylitis or in good health (not recorded which).

J is TRBJ2-3 and V is TRBV12-3 or TRBV12-4, with 7 bases lining up with TRBD2. With 6 bases clipped from V and 1 base from J, the junction kept 10 bases outside the gene matches. CDR3 length equals 16 residues. The CDR3 loop is CASSPNLGGGTDTQYF. CDR3 DNA sequence: TGTGCCAGCAGCCCCAATCTTGGGGGGGGCACAGATACGCAGTATTTT.

CDR3 residues: CASSTTGPYEQYF. The CDR3 DNA sequence: TGTGCCAGCAGTACCACGGGCCCCTACGAGCAGTACTTC. The chain is built from TRBV28 and TRBJ2-7; D not certain. V shed 5 bases and J shed 2 bases, with 10 bases lying between them. The CDR3 sequence is 13 residues long. CDR1 MDHEN and CDR2 SYDVKM come from the germline V gene.

This rearrangement joins TRBV12-3 or TRBV12-4 to TRBJ2-3; D may be TRBD2 (6 bases). This CDR3 spans 12 amino acids. Trimming pared 9 bases from V and 5 bases from J, leaving 12 bases between. This CDR3 is CASTLTRDTQYF. As DNA, the CDR3 is TGTGCCAGTACCCTGACTAGAGATACGCAGTATTTT.

The genes are TRBV9 and TRBJ2-2; TRBD2 aligns across 7 bases. Germline CDR1 and CDR2: SGDLS and YYNGEE. The CDR3 is 14 residues long. V lost 4 bases, J lost 7 bases, and 7 bases stayed unmatched. CDR3 coding DNA: TGTGCCAGCAGCTCGCGGGAGTCCGGCGGGGAGCTGTTTTTT. This translates into CASSSRESGGELFF.

This chain uses TRBV29-1 with TRBJ2-3, with D unresolved. From germline, CDR1 is SQVTM and CDR2 ANQGSEA. There are 13 residues in the CDR3. V dropped 6 bases and J dropped 1 base, with 11 bases sitting between them. The CDR3 sequence: CSVPDGRTDTQYF. The CDR3 nucleotides are TGCAGCGTACCGGATGGGCGCACAGATACGCAGTATTTT.

The CDR3 sequence is CASSQVATGELFF. As DNA, the CDR3 is TGTGCCAGCAGCCAAGTGGCCACCGGGGAGCTGTTTTTT. V usage is TRBV3-1 and J usage is TRBJ2-2; D ambiguous. Deletions cut 1 base from V and 4 bases from J, with 4 bases between. Looked up from germline, CDR1 is LGHDT and CDR2 is YNNKEL (reference sequence). The length of the CDR3 is 13 residues.

This clonotype was counted a few times. This chain joins TRBV12-3 or TRBV12-4 and TRBJ2-7, with D possibly being TRBD1 (5 bases). CDR3 size: 15 residues. Between the trimmed V and J ends, which lost 5 bases and 5 bases, there was a span of 19 bases. The CDR3 here is CASSQSRALSHEQYF. The CDR3 DNA reads as TGTGCCAGCAGTCAGAGCAGGGCTTTGAGCCACGAGCAGTACTTC.

This clonotype was seen a handful of times. The chain carries TRBV5-1 and TRBJ2-3; D is unresolved. V dropped 1 base and J dropped 2 bases, with 2 bases sitting between them. The CDR3 length is 12 residues. Germline V gene lookup returns CDR1 SGHRS and CDR2 YFSETQ. CDR3 bases: TGCGCCAGCAGCTTGCCCACAGATACGCAGTATTTT. It encodes CASSLPTDTQYF.

The V call is TRBV20-1, the J call TRBJ2-5; 8 bases align to TRBD2. J gave up 4 bases and V 7 bases, and 14 bases lay outside the gene matches. Germline V lookup: CDR1 DFQATT, CDR2 SNEGSKA (reference sequence). The CDR3 sequence is 15 residues long. The CDR3 nucleotides are TGCAGTGTATACGGGGGGGCCAATCGGGGAGAGACCCAGTACTTC. This encodes CSVYGGANRGETQYF.

This clonotype was recorded once. The V gene is TRBV4-1, the J gene TRBJ2-5; no clear D gene. CDR1 and CDR2 from the germline V gene are MGHRA and YSYEKL. V lost 2 bases and J 5 bases, leaving 15 bases between the germline ends. The CDR3 loop spans 15 amino acids. The CDR3 coding sequence is TGCGCCAGCAGCCAACCACAGCGCGGCGCGGAGACCCAGTACTTC. Protein product: CASSQPQRGAETQYF.

This clonotype was counted only a few times. The chain joins TRBV4-2 to TRBJ2-1; 8 bases map to TRBD1. This CDR3 spans 15 amino acids. Germline loops: CDR1 LGHNA, CDR2 YNFKEQ. Trimming cost V 1 base and J 3 bases; bases outside gene matches: 2. This CDR3 is CASSQVDRVYNEQFF. CDR3 sequence (DNA): TGTGCCAGCAGCCAAGTGGACAGGGTCTACAATGAGCAGTTCTTC.

The chain joins TRBV5-1 to TRBJ2-5; weak D call: TRBD2 (5 bases). CDR1 is SGHRS, CDR2 YFSETQ, per germline. The length of the CDR3 is 16 residues. V shed 0 bases and J shed 4 bases, with 16 bases lying between them. DNA for the CDR3: TGCGCCAGCAGCTTGGGGTACACCCTAGGAGGAGAGACCCAGTACTTC. Amino acids: CASSLGYTLGGETQYF.

The chain joins TRBV29-1 to TRBJ2-7; D is possibly TRBD1 or TRBD2 (6 bases each). The V gene lost 4 bases and the J gene lost 5 bases, with 12 bases spanning the gap. The germline CDR1 and CDR2 sequences are SQVTM and ANQGSEA. The CDR3 covers 12 residues. In nucleotides, the CDR3 is TGCAGCGTTGCATTGGGGGGCCACGAGCAGTACTTC. As protein: CSVALGGHEQYF.

The CDR3 nucleotides read TGTGCCATCAGTGAGTCGAGGACAGTGAACACTGAAGCTTTCTTT. This sequence encodes CAISESRTVNTEAFF. The chain carries TRBV10-3 and TRBJ1-1; possible D gene TRBD1, 6 bases. V lost 0 bases and J lost 0, with 8 bases in between. Per the germline V gene, CDR1 is ENHRY and CDR2 is SYGVKD. The CDR3 has 15 amino acids.

The chain joins TRBV11-2 to TRBJ2-7; D not resolved. V dropped 5 bases and J dropped 0 bases, with 14 bases sitting between them. Germline V lookup: CDR1 SGHAT, CDR2 FQNNGV. The CDR3 is 15 residues long. CDR3 in DNA: TGTGCCAGCAGCCACATATGGGTTAGCTCCTACGAGCAGTACTTC. Protein sequence: CASSHIWVSSYEQYF. Filled out from reference TRBV11-2 and TRBJ2-7, the complete variable domain reads EAGVAQSPRYKIIEKRQSVAFWCNPISGHATLYWYQQILGQGPKLLIQFQNNGVVDDSQLPKDRFSAERLKGVDSTLKIQPAKLEDSAVYLCASSHIWVSSYEQYFGPGTRLTVT.

The V and J genes are TRBV6-1 and TRBJ2-7, with D possibly matching TRBD1 (6 bases). Germline CDR1 MNHNS, CDR2 SASEGT. Trimming removed 6 bases from V and 3 bases from J, with 12 bases in between. The CDR3 extends over 13 amino acids. The CDR3 protein is CASRADSNYEQYF. The CDR3 DNA follows: TGTGCCAGCAGGGCGGACAGTAACTACGAGCAGTACTTC.

The rearrangement joins TRBV20-1 to TRBJ1-1; 8 bases align to TRBD1. V was pared by 2 bases and J by 4 bases, with 3 bases of the junction left unmatched. The germline V gene encodes CDR1 DFQATT and CDR2 SNEGSKA (reference sequence). The CDR3 length is 13 residues. Written as DNA, the CDR3 is TGCAGTGCTAGAAACGGACAGGGCACTGAAGCTTTCTTT. Its translation is CSARNGQGTEAFF.

This rearrangement joins TRBV4-1 to TRBJ2-1, with D tentatively TRBD1 (6 bases). Germline values: CDR1 MGHRA, CDR2 YSYEKL. Trimming removed 7 bases at V and 7 bases at J, with 14 bases between. There are 13 residues in the CDR3. The CDR3 bases are TGCGCCAGCATGGGCAGGGGCGGGAATGAGCAGTTCTTC. This encodes CASMGRGGNEQFF.

This clonotype turned up a few times. The chain couples TRBV20-1 to TRBJ1-5; TRBD1 might be the D (6 bases). Per the germline V gene, CDR1 is DFQATT and CDR2 is SNEGSKA (reference sequence). V gave up 3 bases and J gave up 3 bases, with 12 bases separating them. There are 14 residues in the CDR3. DNA of the CDR3: TGCAGTGCTAGCGCCACAGGGAACAATCAGCCCCAGCATTTT. It is translated as CSASATGNNQPQHF.

The chain links TRBV5-6 to TRBJ2-7, with 8 bases lining up with TRBD1. Germline V gene sequence: CDR1 SGHDT, CDR2 YYEEEE. Trimming took 0 bases from V and 5 from J; bases not matched to a gene: 1. CDR3 length: 13 amino acids. The CDR3 DNA reads as TGTGCCAGCAGCTTGGACAGGGGGGACGAGCAGTACTTC. Translation gives CASSLDRGDEQYF.